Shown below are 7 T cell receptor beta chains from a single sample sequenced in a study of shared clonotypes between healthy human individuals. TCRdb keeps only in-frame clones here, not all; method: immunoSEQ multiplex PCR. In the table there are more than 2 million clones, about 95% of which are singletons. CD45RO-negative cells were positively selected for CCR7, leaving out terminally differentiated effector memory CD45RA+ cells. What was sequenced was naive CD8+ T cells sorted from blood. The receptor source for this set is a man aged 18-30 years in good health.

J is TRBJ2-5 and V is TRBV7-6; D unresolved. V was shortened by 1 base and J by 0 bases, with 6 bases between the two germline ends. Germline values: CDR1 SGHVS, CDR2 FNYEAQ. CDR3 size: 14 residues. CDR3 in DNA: TGTGCCAGCAGCTTAGGGCAAAACCAAGAGACCCAGTACTTC. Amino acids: CASSLGQNQETQYF.

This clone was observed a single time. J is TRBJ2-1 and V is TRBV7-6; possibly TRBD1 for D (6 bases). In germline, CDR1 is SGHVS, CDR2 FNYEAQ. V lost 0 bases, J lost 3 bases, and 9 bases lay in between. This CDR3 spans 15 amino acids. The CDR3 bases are TGTGCCAGCAGCTTAGCTTCAGGGGACTACAATGAGCAGTTCTTC. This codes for CASSLASGDYNEQFF. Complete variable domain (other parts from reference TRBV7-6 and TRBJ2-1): GAGVSQSPRYKVTKRGQDVALRCDPISGHVSLYWYRQALGQGPEFLTYFNYEAQQDKSGLPNDRFSAERPEGSISTLTIQRTEQRDSAMYRCASSLASGDYNEQFFGPGTRLTVL.

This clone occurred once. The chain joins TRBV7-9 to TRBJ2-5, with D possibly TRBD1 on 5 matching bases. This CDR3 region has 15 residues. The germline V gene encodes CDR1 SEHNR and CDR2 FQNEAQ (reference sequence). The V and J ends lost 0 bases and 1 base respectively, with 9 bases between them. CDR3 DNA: TGTGCCAGCAGCTTAGCCCGGCAGGGCCAAGAGACCCAGTACTTC. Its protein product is CASSLARQGQETQYF.

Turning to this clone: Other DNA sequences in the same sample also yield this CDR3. The CDR3 sequence is CASSLGGYGYTF. DNA of the CDR3: TGTGCCAGCAGCTTGGGCGGCTATGGCTACACCTTC. The chain has TRBV5-6 and TRBJ1-2, with D unclear. V lost 0 bases to trimming and J lost 4 bases, with 4 bases between them. The germline V gene encodes CDR1 SGHDT and CDR2 YYEEEE. The CDR3 loop spans 12 amino acids.

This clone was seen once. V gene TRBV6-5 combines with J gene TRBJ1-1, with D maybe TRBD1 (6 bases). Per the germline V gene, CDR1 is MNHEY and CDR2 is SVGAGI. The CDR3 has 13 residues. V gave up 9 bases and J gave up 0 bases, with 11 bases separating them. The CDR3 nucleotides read TGTGCCAGTACAGGGTTCATGAACACTGAAGCTTTCTTT. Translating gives CASTGFMNTEAFF.

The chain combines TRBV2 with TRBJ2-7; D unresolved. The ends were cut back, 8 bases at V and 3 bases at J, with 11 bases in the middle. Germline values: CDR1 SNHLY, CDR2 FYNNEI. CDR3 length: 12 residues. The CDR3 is CASFGEYYEQYF. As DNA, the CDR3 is TGTGCCAGCTTTGGGGAATACTACGAGCAGTACTTC.

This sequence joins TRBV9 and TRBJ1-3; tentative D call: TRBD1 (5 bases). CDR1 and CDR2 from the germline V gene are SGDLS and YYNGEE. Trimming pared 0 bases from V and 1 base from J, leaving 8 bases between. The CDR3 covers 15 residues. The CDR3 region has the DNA TGTGCCAGCAGCGTAGAGGGGATATCTGGAAACACCATATATTTT. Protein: CASSVEGISGNTIYF. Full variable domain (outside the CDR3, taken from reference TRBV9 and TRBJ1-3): DSGVTQTPKHLITATGQRVTLRCSPRSGDLSVYWYQQSLDQGLQFLIQYYNGEERAKGNILERFSAQQFPDLHSELNLSSLELGDSALYFCASSVEGISGNTIYFGEGSWLTVV.